Following are 21 T cell receptor beta chains from one sample sequenced in a study of blood T cell repertoires in COVID-19. Here immunoSEQ multiplex PCR was the method, and the copy in TCRdb shows in-frame clones only, minus some. The sample gives some 95,000 clones, about 91% of which show up once; about 1.8% is in the top ten. The sequenced sample was peripheral blood. The receptor set was obtained from a human donor with active COVID-19. The donor label of this sample is uncertain.

The V gene is TRBV5-6, the J gene TRBJ1-6; no definite D call. The CDR3 is made up of 13 amino acids. The germline V gene encodes CDR1 SGHDT and CDR2 YYEEEE. V dropped 7 bases and J dropped 0 bases, with 5 bases sitting between them. CDR3 in DNA: TGTGCCAGCCAGTACTCCTATAATTCACCCCTCCACTTT. This codes for CASQYSYNSPLHF.

This clone was detected only a few times. The chain carries TRBV7-5 and TRBJ2-5; the listed D gene, TRBD1, was not tested against the DNA. TRBV7-5 is a documented pseudogene. The CDR3 has 18 residues. This CDR3 reads CVRSLVSGRQGSAETQYF. CDR3 nucleotides: TGTGTCAGAAGCTTAGTATCCGGGCGGCAGGGGTCCGCGGAGACCCAGTACTTC.

CDR3 sequence reads: CASETGGLQYGYTF. The DNA for the CDR3 is TGTGCCAGCGAAACAGGGGGCCTTCAGTATGGCTACACCTTC. The chain uses TRBV28 and TRBJ1-2; 9 bases agree with TRBD1. The CDR3 sequence is 14 residues long. Trimming took 8 bases from V and 5 from J; bases not matched to a gene: 9. CDR1 MDHEN and CDR2 SYDVKM come from the germline V gene.

V and J are TRBV10-3 and TRBJ1-5; D may be TRBD1 (5 bases). Germline values: CDR1 ENHRY, CDR2 SYGVKD. The V end lost 3 bases, the J end lost 2 bases, and 14 bases lay between the germline ends. The CDR3 is 16 amino acids. The CDR3 DNA reads as TGTGCCATCAGTGAAACCAGGGTGGCGGGCAATCAGCCCCAGCATTTT. Translated, it gives CAISETRVAGNQPQHF.

The chain has TRBV19 and TRBJ1-3; no firm D call. Per the germline V gene, CDR1 is LNHDA and CDR2 is SQIVND (reference sequence). This CDR3 is built from 15 residues. The ends were cut back, 3 bases at V and 0 bases at J, with 9 bases in the middle. The CDR3 sequence: CASSMVRYSGNTIYF. As DNA, the CDR3 is TGTGCCAGTAGTATGGTGAGGTACTCTGGAAACACCATATATTTT.

The chain employs TRBV5-4 and TRBJ1-2; 10 bases are shared with TRBD1. V gave up 4 bases and J gave up 2 bases; unmatched junction bases: 8. Germline CDR1 is SGHNT and CDR2 is YYREEE (reference sequence). CDR3 size: 16 residues. The CDR3 DNA follows: TGTGCCAGCAGCCAAACGACAGGGGGCTGGAACTATGGCTACACCTTC. It specifies CASSQTTGGWNYGYTF.

J is TRBJ1-2 and V is TRBV9; no reliable D call. V was pared by 0 bases and J by 5 bases, with 8 bases between. CDR3 length equals 13 residues. Germline V CDR1 and CDR2: SGDLS, YYNGEE. The CDR3 nucleotides read TGTGCCAGCAGCGTAGGGGAGCAGTATGGCTACACCTTC. This codes for CASSVGEQYGYTF.

The gene calls are TRBV28 and TRBJ1-1; D unresolved. The CDR3 is 12 residues long. The ends were cut back, 6 bases at V and 4 bases at J, with 9 bases in the middle. Looked up from germline, CDR1 is MDHEN and CDR2 is SYDVKM. The CDR3 coding sequence is TGTGCCAGCAGCCAATCGGGCACTGAAGCTTTCTTT. Translating it yields CASSQSGTEAFF.

This chain's CDR3 is CAIRKQGSPNTDTQYF. Written as DNA, the CDR3 is TGTGCCATCAGAAAACAGGGGTCACCGAACACAGATACGCAGTATTTT. This chain uses TRBV10-3 with TRBJ2-3; the match to TRBD1 covers 7 bases. Germline V gene data show CDR1 as ENHRY and CDR2 as SYGVKD. V shed 6 bases and J 2 bases; nucleotides not matched to a gene: 11. The length of the CDR3 is 16 residues.

Only one count was recorded for this clone. The chain employs TRBV9 and TRBJ2-2; no reliable D call. Trimming shortened V by 3 bases and J by 5 bases, and 11 bases separated the two germline ends. The CDR3 loop spans 14 amino acids. CDR1 and CDR2 (germline): SGDLS, YYNGEE. In DNA, the CDR3 is TGTGCCAGCAGCGACCTGTCACAAACCGGGGAGCTGTTTTTT. Its translation is CASSDLSQTGELFF.

The V and J genes are TRBV5-5 and TRBJ2-5; D call uncertain. Germline-derived CDR1 and CDR2 are SGHKS and YYEKEE (reference sequence). The CDR3 spans 14 residues. The V and J ends lost 0 bases and 1 base respectively, with 7 bases between them. CDR3 region: CASSLEPPQETQYF. The CDR3 region has the DNA TGTGCCAGCAGCTTGGAGCCTCCCCAAGAGACCCAGTACTTC.

The V and J genes are TRBV3-1 (or the pseudogene TRBV3-2) and TRBJ2-5, with TRBD2 matching over 8 bases. The junction had 4 bases not matched to a gene; V was cut back by 0 bases and J by 1 base. This CDR3 spans 16 amino acids. From germline, CDR1 is LGHDT and CDR2 YNNKEL (reference sequence). The CDR3 protein is CASSQDIRGGQETQYF. For the CDR3, the DNA is TGTGCCAGCAGCCAAGATATACGGGGGGGCCAAGAGACCCAGTACTTC.

The V call is TRBV11-1, the J call TRBJ2-3; D possibly corresponds to TRBD2 (6 bases). CDR3 length: 15 amino acids. V dropped 7 bases and J dropped 2 bases, with 16 bases sitting between them. Germline-derived CDR1 and CDR2 are SGHAT and FQDESV (reference sequence). CDR3 in DNA: TGTGCCAGCACCGGCGGGGCAGGCACCACAGATACGCAGTATTTT. Translation: CASTGGAGTTDTQYF.

V and J are TRBV5-1 and TRBJ2-3; TRBD2 is a possible D gene (6 bases). Trimming stripped 4 bases from V and 3 bases from J, with 9 bases between. CDR3 length: 13 amino acids. Germline assignment: CDR1 SGHRS and CDR2 YFSETQ. The CDR3 protein is CASSAGGTDTQYF. In DNA, the CDR3 is TGCGCCAGCAGCGCTGGGGGGACAGATACGCAGTATTTT.

The chain uses TRBV6-2 or TRBV6-3 and TRBJ1-3; 8 bases fit TRBD1. V shed 6 bases and J 0 bases; nucleotides not matched to a gene: 22. The germline CDR1 and CDR2 sequences are MNHEY and SVGEGT. The CDR3 covers 21 residues. The CDR3 region has the DNA TGTGCCAGCAGCCCCAATGACAGACAGGGGCTACTCTACCCCTCTGGAAACACCATATATTTT. Translation: CASSPNDRQGLLYPSGNTIYF.

The V gene is TRBV9, the J gene TRBJ2-5; the D gene is possibly TRBD1 (6 bases). Germline CDR1 reads SGDLS; CDR2 reads YYNGEE. The CDR3 has 16 amino acids. The V and J ends lost 0 bases and 2 bases respectively, with 14 bases between them. Here the CDR3 DNA reads TGTGCCAGCAGCGTAGGCTCAGGGGTCCTTCAAGAGACCCAGTACTTC. Its protein product is CASSVGSGVLQETQYF.

The chain recombines TRBV19 with TRBJ2-7; TRBD1 agrees at 10 bases. The CDR3 covers 14 residues. CDR1 and CDR2 (germline): LNHDA, SQIVND (reference sequence). The ends lost 6 bases at V and 0 bases at J; junction bases unmatched: 2. The CDR3 spells CASSRDRGSYEQYF. DNA of the CDR3: TGTGCCAGTAGCCGGGACAGGGGCTCCTACGAGCAGTACTTC.

As regards this clone: Other nucleotide sequences in the sample specify the same CDR3. The chain carries TRBV19 and TRBJ2-7; the match to TRBD1 covers 9 bases. The CDR3 contains 14 residues. The germline V gene encodes CDR1 LNHDA and CDR2 SQIVND (reference sequence). The junction had 4 bases not matched to a gene; V was cut back by 5 bases and J by 2 bases. CDR3 sequence reads: CASSSGTGTYEQYF. The CDR3, as DNA: TGTGCCAGTAGTTCCGGGACAGGGACCTACGAGCAGTACTTC.

The V call is TRBV6-1, the J call TRBJ1-1; D is unresolved. The V gene lost 5 bases and the J gene lost 3 bases, with 10 bases spanning the gap. The CDR3 has 13 residues. CDR1 and CDR2 (germline): MNHNS, SASEGT. The CDR3 nucleotides read TGTGCCAGCAGTCCAGAGACATACACTGAAGCTTTCTTT. This translates into CASSPETYTEAFF.

This rearrangement joins TRBV15 to TRBJ2-7; 11 nucleotides match TRBD1. The CDR3 loop spans 15 amino acids. Germline assignment: CDR1 LNHNV and CDR2 YYDKDF (reference sequence). V trimming: 5 bases; J trimming: 5 bases; junction bases outside the gene matches: 8. CDR3 coding DNA: TGTGCCACCAGCGTCGCCCGGGACAGGGGGGACGAGCAGTACTTC. It specifies CATSVARDRGDEQYF.

This chain connects TRBV9 to TRBJ2-3; 10 bases are shared with TRBD2. CDR3 size: 16 residues. CDR1 and CDR2 from the germline V gene are SGDLS and YYNGEE. The V gene end was trimmed by 4 bases and the J gene end by 2 bases; junction bases not matched to a gene: 7. CDR3 DNA: TGTGCCAGCAGCTTCGGACTAGCGGCAAACACAGATACGCAGTATTTT. It specifies CASSFGLAANTDTQYF.